The 23 T cell receptor beta chains listed next were all sequenced from one sample in a study of shared clonotypes between healthy human individuals. Profiled with immunoSEQ multiplex PCR; TCRdb holds only in-frame clones, not every one. The data contain about 1.5 million clones, 95% to 99% of them seen just once; the ten biggest clones take up roughly 0.42%. The specimen was naive CD4+ T cells sorted from blood. Subset: CD45RA+ positively selected. The source is a man aged 25 to 40 in good health.

This clone was seen a single time. The CDR3 nucleotides read TGTGCCATCAGTGGGAGGGGGGACGGGCTTCGAGGCTACACCTTC. Translated: CAISGRGDGLRGYTF. The chain employs TRBV10-3 and TRBJ1-2; TRBD1 is a possible D gene (6 bases). Trimming took off 4 bases at V and 8 bases at J, with 20 bases between the two ends. Germline-derived CDR1 and CDR2 are ENHRY and SYGVKD. The CDR3 contains 15 residues.

This clone was observed a few times. The sample contains more than one DNA sequence encoding this CDR3. The gene calls are TRBV28 and TRBJ2-1, with D uncertain. CDR3 length equals 12 residues. The germline V gene has CDR1 MDHEN and CDR2 SYDVKM. V was trimmed by 1 base and J by 2 bases, leaving 0 bases between them. CDR3 in amino acids: CASSLSYNEQFF. The CDR3 bases are TGTGCCAGCAGTTTATCCTACAATGAGCAGTTCTTC. Looking up the rest from reference TRBV28 and TRBJ2-1 gives the full variable domain: DVKVTQSSRYLVKRTGEKVFLECVQDMDHENMFWYRQDPGLGLRLIYFSYDVKMKEKGDIPEGYSVSREKKERFSLILESASTNQTSMYLCASSLSYNEQFFGPGTRLTVL.

The chain is built from TRBV29-1 and TRBJ2-3, with 9 bases identical to TRBD1. Germline lookup yields CDR1 SQVTM and CDR2 ANQGSEA. This CDR3 contains 14 residues. V shed 3 bases and J 5 bases; nucleotides not matched to a gene: 6. CDR3 sequence (DNA): TGCAGCGTTGAGGACAGGGGCCGTAAAGATACGCAGTATTTT. This gives the protein CSVEDRGRKDTQYF.

The chain uses TRBV7-8 and TRBJ1-2; 7 positions agree with TRBD1. Germline V gene lookup returns CDR1 SGHVS and CDR2 FQNEAQ. V shed 5 bases and J 8 bases; nucleotides not matched to a gene: 8. The CDR3 sequence is 13 residues long. CDR3: CASSQDRAAGYTF. In DNA, the CDR3 is TGTGCCAGCAGCCAAGACAGGGCGGCCGGCTACACCTTC.

The J gene is TRBJ2-5, the V gene TRBV18, with a possible D match to TRBD2 (5 bases). This CDR3 is built from 14 residues. CDR1 is KGHSH and CDR2 is LQKENI in the germline V gene. Trimming pared 2 bases from V and 5 bases from J, leaving 12 bases between. CDR3 region: CASSPAASMETQYF. The CDR3 DNA reads as TGTGCCAGCTCACCAGCGGCTAGCATGGAGACCCAGTACTTC.

This chain joins TRBV21-1 and TRBJ2-5; the D segment call TRBD2 is taken from the table without a DNA check. TRBV21-1 is noted as a pseudogene. This CDR3 is 12 amino acids long. The CDR3 is CASSLAWGTQYF. The CDR3 nucleotides read TGTGCCAGCAGCTTAGCGTGGGGGACCCAGTACTTC.

On this clone: This sample also contains other DNA sequences that code for the same CDR3. V usage is TRBV30 and J usage is TRBJ2-7, with a tentative D call TRBD2 (5 bases). The germline gives CDR1 GTSNPN, CDR2 SVGIG (reference sequence). The CDR3 extends over 12 amino acids. Trimming pared 3 bases from V and 5 bases from J, leaving 11 bases between. Here the CDR3 DNA reads TGTGCCTGGAGCCCCGGAGGTAACGAGCAGTACTTC. It encodes CAWSPGGNEQYF.

V is TRBV5-4 and J is TRBJ2-2; 9 bases are shared with TRBD1. CDR3 length equals 17 residues. V gave up 7 bases and J gave up 5 bases; unmatched junction bases: 15. Germline V gives CDR1 SGHNT, CDR2 YYREEE (reference sequence). CDR3 nucleotides: TGTGCCAGCCGGGACAGGGTTTCGAAAGGAAGGACCGGGGAGCTGTTTTTT. It encodes CASRDRVSKGRTGELFF.

The rearrangement uses TRBV25-1 and TRBJ2-1, with D perhaps TRBD2 (5 bases). V was shortened by 4 bases and J by 7 bases, with 14 bases between the two germline ends. CDR3 size: 14 residues. The germline CDR1 and CDR2 sequences are MGHDK and SYGVNS. The CDR3 DNA reads TGTGCCAGCAGTGTTGAGGGCCCCAGAAATGAGCAGTTCTTC. It translates to CASSVEGPRNEQFF.

The chain couples TRBV7-2 to TRBJ2-1; D is ambiguous. The CDR3 covers 15 residues. Germline lookup yields CDR1 SGHTA and CDR2 FQGNSA. The ends were cut back, 3 bases at V and 0 bases at J, with 9 bases in the middle. The CDR3 is CASSFYADSYNEQFF. The CDR3 DNA reads TGTGCCAGCAGCTTCTACGCGGACTCCTACAATGAGCAGTTCTTC.

With regard to this clone: This same CDR3 is encoded by further DNA sequences in the sample. This chain uses TRBV6-5 with TRBJ2-7; D unresolved. Germline CDR1 reads MNHEY; CDR2 reads SVGAGI. The CDR3 covers 12 residues. Trimming left V 0 bases short and J 6 bases short, with 6 bases between. The CDR3 protein is CASSYSRSEQYF. The DNA for the CDR3 is TGTGCCAGCAGTTACTCGCGAAGCGAGCAGTACTTC.

This chain connects TRBV5-1 to TRBJ2-3; perhaps D is TRBD1 or TRBD2 (5 bases each). In germline, CDR1 is SGHRS, CDR2 YFSETQ. The V end lost 3 bases, the J end lost 2 bases, and 10 bases lay between the germline ends. CDR3 length: 14 amino acids. The CDR3 loop reads CASSSGPFTDTQYF. CDR3 DNA sequence: TGCGCCAGCAGCTCGGGACCATTCACAGATACGCAGTATTTT.

Worth noting for this clone: This specimen includes other DNA sequences encoding the same CDR3. V usage is TRBV5-5 and J usage is TRBJ1-1; weak D call: TRBD1 (5 bases). The CDR3 is 14 amino acids. V gave up 0 bases and J gave up 2 bases, with 8 bases separating them. CDR1 and CDR2 from the germline V gene are SGHKS and YYEKEE (reference sequence). Here the CDR3 DNA reads TGTGCCAGCAGCTTGGCGACAGCCAACACTGAAGCTTTCTTT. It encodes CASSLATANTEAFF.

J is TRBJ2-5 and V is TRBV14; no definite D call. Trimming took off 1 base at V and 5 bases at J, with 11 bases between the two ends. The CDR3 length is 14 residues. Looked up from germline, CDR1 is SGHDN and CDR2 is FVKESK. The DNA for the CDR3 is TGTGCCAGCAGCCAAGTCGGCAGGCGGGAGACCCAGTACTTC. It yields the protein CASSQVGRRETQYF.

V is TRBV5-1 and J is TRBJ2-1, with 9 bases identical to TRBD2. The CDR3 runs 17 residues. V dropped 3 bases and J dropped 4; count of bases not matched to a gene: 11. Germline assignment: CDR1 SGHRS and CDR2 YFSETQ. CDR3 nucleotides: TGCGCCAGCAGCTGGCCGACTAGCGGCTTAGGGTACAATGAGCAGTTCTTC. Encoded protein: CASSWPTSGLGYNEQFF. Full variable domain (missing parts from reference TRBV5-1 and TRBJ2-1): KAGVTQTPRYLIKTRGQQVTLSCSPISGHRSVSWYQQTPGQGLQFLFEYFSETQRNKGNFPGRFSGRQFSNSRSEMNVSTLELGDSALYLCASSWPTSGLGYNEQFFGPGTRLTVL.

The V gene is TRBV28, the J gene TRBJ1-5; weak D call: TRBD1 (5 bases). Germline V lookup: CDR1 MDHEN, CDR2 SYDVKM. V shed 6 bases and J shed 5 bases, with 11 bases lying between them. This CDR3 is 13 amino acids long. Here the CDR3 DNA reads TGTGCCAGCAGCCCAGACAGCTATCAGCCCCAGCATTTT. Translating gives CASSPDSYQPQHF.

The chain links TRBV5-1 to TRBJ2-1, with D hard to call. This CDR3 comprises 15 residues. Germline CDR1 SGHRS, CDR2 YFSETQ. The ends were cut back, 0 bases at V and 4 bases at J, with 11 bases in the middle. The CDR3 here is CASSLDSSEYNEQFF. CDR3 DNA: TGCGCCAGCAGCTTGGACTCGAGCGAGTACAATGAGCAGTTCTTC.

Only one count was recorded for this clone. V gene TRBV7-9 combines with J gene TRBJ1-1; D remains ambiguous. V dropped 3 bases and J dropped 10 bases, with 18 bases sitting between them. The CDR3 runs to 14 residues. Germline CDR1 and CDR2: SEHNR and FQNEAQ (reference sequence). DNA of the CDR3: TGTGCCAGCAGCTTCGGTGGTGGAGGTCTTCGAGCTTTCTTT. Translating it yields CASSFGGGGLRAFF.

This chain joins TRBV5-1 and TRBJ2-5; weak D call: TRBD1 (5 bases). The germline CDR1 and CDR2 sequences are SGHRS and YFSETQ. CDR3 length: 13 residues. V was clipped by 5 bases and J by 2 bases, with 10 bases between them. CDR3 DNA sequence: TGCGCCAGCAGAGACAGCAAACAAGAGACCCAGTACTTC. Translating it yields CASRDSKQETQYF.

In its sample, this clone was seen once. This chain links TRBV19 with TRBJ2-4; D perhaps matches TRBD2 (5 bases). Per germline, CDR1 LNHDA and CDR2 SQIVND (reference sequence). This CDR3 spans 14 amino acids. Trimming took 4 bases from V and 6 from J, leaving 13 bases between them. CDR3 amino acids: CASSTQWTGNIQYF. The CDR3 DNA reads TGTGCCAGTAGTACTCAATGGACTGGAAACATTCAGTACTTC.

The rearrangement links TRBV5-1 to TRBJ2-1; 13 nucleotides match TRBD2. J lost 7 bases, V lost 4 bases, and 11 bases had no gene match. From germline, CDR1 is SGHRS and CDR2 YFSETQ. The CDR3 covers 17 residues. The CDR3 protein is CASSRGTSGIATNEQFF. CDR3 sequence (DNA): TGCGCCAGCAGCAGAGGGACTAGCGGGATCGCTACAAATGAGCAGTTCTTC. Filled out from reference TRBV5-1 and TRBJ2-1, the complete variable domain reads KAGVTQTPRYLIKTRGQQVTLSCSPISGHRSVSWYQQTPGQGLQFLFEYFSETQRNKGNFPGRFSGRQFSNSRSEMNVSTLELGDSALYLCASSRGTSGIATNEQFFGPGTRLTVL.

The V gene is TRBV30, the J gene TRBJ2-7, with TRBD1 as a possible D gene (6 bases). The germline V and J ends were trimmed by 2 bases and 4 bases, with 9 bases remaining between them. CDR3 size: 12 residues. Germline V gene lookup returns CDR1 GTSNPN and CDR2 SVGIG (reference sequence). CDR3: CAWSPQGYEQYF. Here the CDR3 DNA reads TGTGCCTGGAGTCCTCAGGGGTACGAGCAGTACTTC.

V is TRBV11-2 and J is TRBJ2-2, with 7 bases fitting TRBD2. J was trimmed by 6 bases and V by 0 bases; bases with no gene match: 4. The CDR3 totals 15 residues. Germline CDR1 is SGHAT and CDR2 is FQNNGV. The CDR3 spells CASSLEPAGSGELFF. The CDR3 coding sequence is TGTGCCAGCAGCTTAGAACCAGCGGGATCCGGGGAGCTGTTTTTT.